This T cell receptor (beta chain) was documented in a study of blood T cell repertoires in COVID-19. The data were produced by immunoSEQ multiplex PCR, yet TCRdb's version contains in-frame clones alone and is incomplete. The table lists roughly 220,000 clones, about 87% of them singletons. The CDR3 sequence is 19 residues long. Trimming shortened V by 0 bases and J by 7 bases, and 25 bases separated the two germline ends. Per germline, CDR1 WSHSY and CDR2 SAAADI. The sequenced sample consisted of peripheral blood. The rearrangement joins TRBV10-2 to TRBJ2-1; tentative D call: TRBD2 (5 bases). The sequence was collected from a man aged 55 to 70 with acute or convalescent COVID-19. Here the CDR3 reads CASSESKSSWTSRRNEQFF. DNA of the CDR3: TGCGCCAGCAGTGAGTCGAAATCAAGCTGGACCTCGAGGAGGAATGAGCAGTTCTTC.